A single sample is the source of the 24 T cell receptor beta chains below, sequenced in a study of T-cell memory formation after mild COVID-19 (dated by TCRdb to 2020 to 2022). The library was built by means of 5' RACE. TCRdb names Illumina NovaSeq 6000 as the instrument used. TCRdb trimmed public reads at Q25 via fastp, called clones via MiXCR and kept in-frame beta chains. Under each unique CDR3 protein, matching rows form one entry showing the most common genes and DNA. This sample has 250,000 to 350,000 distinct CDR3 sequences in its table, and just under 20% of those were observed once. The ten biggest clones cover 20% to 25% of the sample. Sequencing was done on a sample of PBMCs or a T cell subset sorted from them (not recorded which). These receptors all come from a man younger than 30 who had mild COVID-19 (a few samples of this study predate the infection). The sample titles of this study are shuffled in the database, so cell type and time point are left out; the donor was told from shared clones.

The chain carries TRBV4-1 and TRBJ1-1; D may be TRBD1 (6 bases). The length of the CDR3 is 11 residues. Trimming stripped 1 base from V and 12 bases from J, with 9 bases between. Germline V CDR1 and CDR2: MGHRA, YSYEKL. The DNA for the CDR3 is TGCGCCAGCAGCCAAGCAGGGGAAACTTTCTTT. Translated: CASSQAGETFF.

There are a few counts of this clonotype. This rearrangement joins TRBV27 to TRBJ2-1, with 7 bases that match TRBD1. Looked up from germline, CDR1 is MNHEY and CDR2 is SMNVEV (reference sequence). The CDR3 sequence is 18 residues long. J was trimmed by 6 bases and V by 3 bases; bases with no gene match: 17. Here the CDR3 reads CASSFPGPTGIYSNEQFF. The CDR3, as DNA: TGTGCCAGCAGTTTCCCCGGCCCGACAGGGATATATTCCAATGAGCAGTTCTTC.

The chain is built from TRBV11-2 and TRBJ2-1; a weak D match, TRBD2 (6 bases). V lost 8 bases and J lost 0, with 14 bases in between. The CDR3 extends over 15 amino acids. Germline V gene lookup returns CDR1 SGHAT and CDR2 FQNNGV. The CDR3 sequence is CASGGRGSSYNEQFF. The CDR3 nucleotides read TGTGCCAGCGGTGGGCGGGGAAGCTCCTACAATGAGCAGTTCTTC.

This clonotype came up a few times. The rearrangement uses TRBV7-9 and TRBJ2-5, with D unclear. Per germline, CDR1 SEHNR and CDR2 FQNEAQ (reference sequence). The length of the CDR3 is 14 residues. The ends were cut back, 0 bases at V and 5 bases at J, with 10 bases in the middle. The CDR3: CASSLAAHRETQYF. The CDR3 DNA sequence: TGTGCCAGCAGCTTAGCGGCCCATCGGGAGACCCAGTACTTC.

The V gene is TRBV4-3, the J gene TRBJ2-3; 12 bases align to TRBD1. Germline CDR1 LGHNA, CDR2 YSLEER. The V and J ends lost 4 bases and 5 bases, in that order; junction bases with no gene match: 7. The CDR3 is made up of 16 amino acids. The CDR3: CASSPGTGGEGDTQYF. The DNA of the CDR3 is TGCGCCAGCAGCCCAGGGACAGGGGGCGAAGGAGATACGCAGTATTTT.

At least ten counts were recorded for this clonotype. The J gene is TRBJ2-2, the V gene TRBV6-2 or TRBV6-3; no firm D call. V gave up 2 bases and J gave up 5 bases, with 6 bases separating them. Germline V gene sequence: CDR1 MNHEY, CDR2 SVGEGT. The CDR3 runs 13 residues. The CDR3 nucleotides read TGTGCCAGCAGTTACGGGGAAACCGGGGAGCTGTTTTTT. Translating it yields CASSYGETGELFF.

This clonotype was seen at least ten times. This rearrangement joins TRBV18 to TRBJ1-5; a possible D gene is TRBD1 (6 bases). The CDR3 is 15 amino acids. Trimming pared 3 bases from V and 5 bases from J, leaving 14 bases between. Germline-derived CDR1 and CDR2 are KGHSH and LQKENI. This chain's CDR3 is CASSPPGAVDQPQHF. The DNA for the CDR3 is TGTGCCAGCTCACCTCCAGGGGCGGTTGATCAGCCCCAGCATTTT.

The chain carries TRBV6-2 or TRBV6-3 and TRBJ1-1; TRBD1 might be the D (5 bases). Germline V gene sequence: CDR1 MNHEY, CDR2 SVGEGT. Trimming shortened V by 5 bases and J by 4 bases, and 14 bases separated the two germline ends. The CDR3 has 14 amino acids. This CDR3 is CASSAYRRSTEAFF. For the CDR3, the DNA is TGTGCCAGCAGTGCCTACAGGAGAAGCACTGAAGCTTTCTTT.

This chain uses TRBV5-1 with TRBJ2-3; D is tentatively TRBD1 or TRBD2 (5 bases each). V gave up 3 bases and J gave up 2 bases, with 19 bases separating them. The CDR3 consists of 17 residues. CDR1 is SGHRS, CDR2 YFSETQ, per germline. CDR3 coding DNA: TGCGCCAGCAGCTCCCCCCGGGACGGAGGTTCCACAGATACGCAGTATTTT. Residues: CASSSPRDGGSTDTQYF.

The chain joins TRBV5-1 to TRBJ1-4; TRBD1 might be the D (5 bases). The CDR3 totals 15 residues. Germline CDR1 reads SGHRS; CDR2 reads YFSETQ. Between the trimmed V and J ends, which lost 5 bases and 0 bases, there was a span of 11 bases. CDR3 nucleotide sequence: TGCGCCAGCAGACACGGGACGGCAACTAATGAAAAACTGTTTTTT. It encodes CASRHGTATNEKLFF.

The CDR3 reads CASSPTRGAETQYF. The CDR3 DNA reads TGCGCCAGCAGCCCGACCAGGGGAGCCGAGACCCAGTACTTC. The chain couples TRBV5-1 to TRBJ2-5, with D possibly TRBD1 on 6 matching bases. V lost 4 bases and J lost 5, with 15 bases in between. Germline V lookup: CDR1 SGHRS, CDR2 YFSETQ. The CDR3 length is 14 residues. The whole variable domain, filled in from reference TRBV5-1 and TRBJ2-5, reads KAGVTQTPRYLIKTRGQQVTLSCSPISGHRSVSWYQQTPGQGLQFLFEYFSETQRNKGNFPGRFSGRQFSNSRSEMNVSTLELGDSALYLCASSPTRGAETQYFGPGTRLLVL.

This chain connects TRBV29-1 to TRBJ1-5; D remains ambiguous. The V end lost 7 bases, the J end lost 1 base, and 11 bases lay between the germline ends. Per the germline V gene, CDR1 is SQVTM and CDR2 is ANQGSEA. This CDR3 has 13 amino acids. CDR3 loop: CSAAGNSNQPQHF. The CDR3 region has the DNA TGCAGCGCGGCGGGGAACAGCAATCAGCCCCAGCATTTT.

The V call is TRBV29-1, the J call TRBJ2-1; 11 bases fit TRBD1. Germline CDR1 is SQVTM and CDR2 is ANQGSEA. The length of the CDR3 is 18 residues. The trim removed 2 bases at V and 2 bases at J, leaving 11 bases unmatched. Written as DNA, the CDR3 is TGCAGCGTTGAATCGGTTGGACAGGGGGCGAAAACCTACAATGAGCAGTTCTTC. It specifies CSVESVGQGAKTYNEQFF.

This clonotype appeared once. The chain is built from TRBV15 and TRBJ2-6; D is perhaps TRBD1 (6 bases). The V gene lost 5 bases and the J gene lost 0 bases, with 20 bases spanning the gap. Germline V gene lookup returns CDR1 LNHNV and CDR2 YYDKDF (reference sequence). The CDR3 is 19 amino acids. CDR3 residues: CATSRPRDTHRSGANVLTF. CDR3 DNA sequence: TGTGCCACCAGCCGACCCAGGGACACCCATCGCTCTGGGGCCAACGTCCTGACTTTC.

The chain recombines TRBV6-1 with TRBJ2-7; a possible D gene is TRBD1 (5 bases). Deletions cut 5 bases from V and 2 bases from J, with 10 bases between. CDR3 length: 13 amino acids. CDR1 is MNHNS and CDR2 is SASEGT in the germline V gene. In DNA form, the CDR3 reads TGTGCCAGCAGTTCGCAGGGCGCCTACGAGCAGTACGTC. Translating it yields CASSSQGAYEQYV.

The rearrangement links TRBV20-1 to TRBJ1-5; 8 positions match TRBD1. V trimming: 2 bases; J trimming: 2 bases; junction bases outside the gene matches: 8. The CDR3 has 16 amino acids. CDR1 is DFQATT and CDR2 is SNEGSKA in the germline V gene (reference sequence). The CDR3 spells CSARIFPGQGNQPQHF. The CDR3 DNA reads as TGCAGTGCTAGAATATTCCCGGGACAGGGCAATCAGCCCCAGCATTTT.

The chain uses TRBV30 and TRBJ2-3; 8 bases align to TRBD1. V was clipped by 5 bases and J by 0 bases; unmatched bases: 4. This CDR3 has 14 residues. From germline, CDR1 is GTSNPN and CDR2 SVGIG (reference sequence). For the CDR3, the DNA is TGTGCCTGGTCCAGGGGGCAGAGCACAGATACGCAGTATTTT. Encoded protein: CAWSRGQSTDTQYF.

The V call is TRBV7-2, the J call TRBJ2-3, with 8 positions matching TRBD1. The J segment lost 3 bases and the V segment lost 4 bases, leaving 6 bases of the junction unmatched. This CDR3 is built from 15 residues. CDR1 is SGHTA, CDR2 FQGNSA, per germline. CDR3 residues: CASSSRTGRTDTQYF. In DNA, the CDR3 is TGTGCCAGCAGCTCACGGACAGGGAGGACAGATACGCAGTATTTT.

V gene TRBV6-5 combines with J gene TRBJ1-2, with D maybe TRBD1 (5 bases). Germline CDR1 MNHEY, CDR2 SVGAGI. Trimming removed 5 bases at V and 8 bases at J, with 15 bases between. This CDR3 spans 13 amino acids. CDR3 DNA sequence: TGTGCCAGCAGTGATCGTCAGGGCTGGGGCTACACCTTC. Protein product: CASSDRQGWGYTF.

This sequence joins TRBV7-3 and TRBJ2-2, with a weak D call TRBD1 (5 bases). This CDR3 comprises 13 residues. CDR1 and CDR2 from the germline V gene are SGHTA and FQGTGA. The V and J ends lost 5 bases and 5 bases respectively, with 9 bases between them. The CDR3 protein is CASSPKGTGELFF. CDR3 DNA: TGTGCCAGCAGCCCAAAGGGGACCGGGGAGCTGTTTTTT.

The chain uses TRBV7-9 and TRBJ2-3; the match to TRBD1 covers 7 bases. The CDR3 is made up of 16 amino acids. Germline CDR1 SEHNR, CDR2 FQNEAQ (reference sequence). J was trimmed by 6 bases and V by 4 bases; bases with no gene match: 13. The CDR3 sequence is CASSSLGTADGDTQYF. CDR3 nucleotides: TGTGCCAGCAGCTCCCTAGGGACAGCCGACGGGGATACGCAGTATTTT.

This clonotype was counted a few times. The CDR3 spells CASKRLGWGDTEAFF. The CDR3 nucleotides read TGTGCCAGCAAACGTTTAGGCTGGGGGGACACTGAAGCTTTCTTT. V is TRBV12-3 or TRBV12-4 and J is TRBJ1-1, with D maybe TRBD1 (5 bases). This CDR3 is 15 amino acids long. The V end lost 7 bases, the J end lost 3 bases, and 18 bases lay between the germline ends.

The chain employs TRBV5-4 and TRBJ2-1; TRBD2 matches 15 bases. The CDR3 is 16 amino acids. J gave up 10 bases and V 4 bases, and 9 bases lay outside the gene matches. The germline V gene has CDR1 SGHNT and CDR2 YYREEE (reference sequence). CDR3 in amino acids: CASSRPGLAGGAEQFF. The CDR3 DNA is TGTGCCAGCAGCCGACCAGGACTAGCGGGGGGGGCGGAGCAGTTCTTC.

This clonotype was picked up a small number of times. The J gene is TRBJ2-1, the V gene TRBV12-3 or TRBV12-4; D ambiguous. This CDR3 comprises 13 residues. V lost 7 bases and J lost 9, with 16 bases in between. CDR3 protein: CASTPAYFGEQFF. The CDR3 DNA is TGTGCCAGCACCCCCGCTTATTTCGGTGAGCAGTTCTTC.